This T cell receptor (beta chain) was found in a study of blood T cell dynamics during melanoma immunotherapy. Time point noted: pre-treatment baseline. At 12 weeks after first infusion, RECIST 1.1 defined response for most patients. This table comes from immunoSEQ multiplex PCR, and its TCRdb copy is limited to in-frame clones, with some not included. The sample includes more than 8,500 clones, around 86% of them seen just once. CDR1 is SEHNR and CDR2 is FQNEAQ in the germline V gene (reference sequence). The length of the CDR3 is 15 residues. V lost 2 bases to trimming and J lost 6 bases, with 14 bases between them.

The origin of this receptor is a human donor with melanoma. Sample: blood, taken from a patient treated with checkpoint blockade. J is TRBJ2-4 and V is TRBV7-9, with a weak D call TRBD2 (6 bases). The CDR3 reads CASSLPGDGGNIQYF. In nucleotides, the CDR3 is TGTGCCAGCAGCTTACCGGGAGATGGGGGAAACATTCAGTACTTC.